This T cell receptor beta chain was sequenced in a study of blood T cell repertoires in COVID-19. Turning to the study itself: COVID-19 samples collected from the United States, Italy and Spain covered acute and convalescent phases. PBMCs, B-cell-depleted T cells, or T cells were the source of the cDNA or gDNA that made up the material.

As originally analysed: Amplification of reference gene primers was used by the study to estimate nucleated cell counts. TCRdb's table, derived via immunoSEQ multiplex PCR, lists solely in-frame clones and lacks some. That table gives V, J and clone size, and the DNA gave D and trimming. This table holds some 330,000 clones, roughly 90% found once. CDR1 is LGHDT and CDR2 is YNNKEL in the germline V gene (reference sequence). This CDR3 contains 14 residues. V shed 7 bases and J shed 1 base, with 10 bases lying between them. The sample holds a few counts of this clone. This receptor was obtained from a woman in her 50s with active or convalescent COVID-19. Sequencing was carried out using peripheral blood. V usage is TRBV3-1 (or the pseudogene TRBV3-2) and J usage is TRBJ2-2; TRBD2 is a possible D gene (5 bases). The CDR3 reads CASNGVKNTGELFF. Written as DNA, the CDR3 is TGTGCCAGCAACGGGGTGAAGAACACCGGGGAGCTGTTTTTT.